The 29 T cell receptor beta chains given below trace back to one sample, sequenced in a study of CD8 T cells in Susac syndrome. Reverse transcription of roughly 0.45 to 1 ug RNA used random hexamers. TCRdb called the immunoSEQ multiplex PCR reads again in MiXCR, with one record for every CDR3 protein. The top ten clones hold less than 0.11% of a sample with about 200,000 distinct CDR3 sequences, 95% of them seen once. The sequenced sample consisted of CD4+ T cells from PBMCs. The receptors stem from a human donor in good health.

The J gene is TRBJ1-4, the V gene TRBV6-5, with 7 bases that match TRBD1. Germline V gene lookup returns CDR1 MNHEY and CDR2 SVGAGI. This CDR3 region has 17 residues. J lost 4 bases, V lost 2 bases, and 10 bases had no gene match. Here the CDR3 reads CASSYTGPGQFNEKLFF. DNA for the CDR3: TGTGCCAGCAGTTACACCGGACCGGGACAGTTTAATGAAAAACTGTTTTTT.

A single count supports this clonotype. V is TRBV5-6 and J is TRBJ2-5, with D maybe TRBD1 (5 bases). Germline CDR1 reads SGHDT; CDR2 reads YYEEEE. V lost 0 bases, J lost 5 bases, and 14 bases lay in between. The CDR3 is 15 residues long. This CDR3 is CASSLVAPRGETQYF. Here the CDR3 DNA reads TGTGCCAGCAGCTTGGTAGCTCCTAGGGGCGAGACCCAGTACTTC.

This rearrangement joins TRBV5-6 to TRBJ2-5, with TRBD2 as a possible D gene (6 bases). The germline V gene encodes CDR1 SGHDT and CDR2 YYEEEE. The CDR3 has 14 residues. The ends were cut back, 5 bases at V and 2 bases at J, with 13 bases in the middle. The CDR3 region is CASRWLGGQETQYF. CDR3 bases: TGTGCCAGCAGATGGCTGGGGGGACAAGAGACCCAGTACTTC.

The J gene is TRBJ1-2, the V gene TRBV2; TRBD1 might be the D (5 bases). V was pared by 4 bases and J by 7 bases, with 16 bases between. This CDR3 region has 14 residues. The germline gives CDR1 SNHLY, CDR2 FYNNEI. The CDR3 region is CASSVREGQGGYTF. The CDR3 DNA reads as TGTGCCAGCAGTGTGAGGGAGGGTCAGGGTGGCTACACCTTC.

The chain employs TRBV20-1 and TRBJ2-5, with unresolved D. Trimming cost V 5 bases and J 5 bases, with 12 bases left between them. Germline lookup yields CDR1 DFQATT and CDR2 SNEGSKA (reference sequence). This CDR3 spans 12 amino acids. CDR3 sequence (DNA): TGCAGTGCTCCAACTGCCTACGAGACCCAGTACTTC. Its translation: CSAPTAYETQYF.

This clonotype was seen a single time. The chain recombines TRBV7-3 with TRBJ2-1; unclear D gene. CDR1 is SGHTA and CDR2 is FQGTGA in the germline V gene. V dropped 3 bases and J dropped 7 bases, with 10 bases sitting between them. This CDR3 has 13 amino acids. The CDR3 DNA reads as TGTGCCAGCAGCTTCACCGTAGGGAATGAGCAGTTCTTC. Translating gives CASSFTVGNEQFF.

CDR3 sequence: CASSYSRTTYEQYF. The CDR3 bases are TGTGCCAGCAGTTACTCGCGGACTACCTACGAGCAGTACTTC. The genes are TRBV6-5 and TRBJ2-7, with D perhaps matching TRBD2 (6 bases). This CDR3 region has 14 residues. Germline values: CDR1 MNHEY, CDR2 SVGAGI. V lost 0 bases, J lost 2 bases, and 8 bases lay in between.

CDR3 sequence reads: CSVEGGQPQHF. The DNA of the CDR3 is TGCAGCGTTGAAGGAGGCCAGCCCCAGCATTTT. This rearrangement joins TRBV29-1 to TRBJ1-5; D is unresolved. The ends were cut back, 1 base at V and 7 bases at J, with 5 bases in the middle. The CDR3 spans 11 residues. Germline CDR1 SQVTM, CDR2 ANQGSEA.

V usage is TRBV20-1 and J usage is TRBJ2-1, with TRBD2 matching over 8 bases. J lost 9 bases, V lost 3 bases, and 10 bases had no gene match. This CDR3 comprises 14 residues. Germline lookup yields CDR1 DFQATT and CDR2 SNEGSKA (reference sequence). CDR3 amino acids: CSARPLGLAAEQFF. Here the CDR3 DNA reads TGCAGTGCTAGGCCTCTTGGACTAGCAGCTGAGCAGTTCTTC.

This clonotype was observed a single time. The V gene is TRBV6-4, the J gene TRBJ2-5; D call uncertain. The CDR3 has 15 amino acids. Germline CDR1 reads MRHNA; CDR2 reads SNTAGT. The V and J ends lost 5 bases and 5 bases respectively, with 18 bases between them. CDR3: CASSLEPGASETQYF. Here the CDR3 DNA reads TGTGCCAGCAGTCTCGAGCCCGGAGCATCGGAGACCCAGTACTTC.

This chain joins TRBV7-9 and TRBJ2-5; D not resolved. The germline CDR1 and CDR2 sequences are SEHNR and FQNEAQ (reference sequence). Deletions cut 1 base from V and 4 bases from J, with 7 bases between. CDR3 size: 13 residues. CDR3 DNA sequence: TGTGCCAGCAGCTTAGATACGGGAGAGACCCAGTACTTC. This encodes CASSLDTGETQYF.

This rearrangement joins TRBV30 to TRBJ1-5, with D possibly TRBD1 on 6 matching bases. V was clipped by 5 bases and J by 2 bases, with 13 bases between them. Germline V gives CDR1 GTSNPN, CDR2 SVGIG (reference sequence). This CDR3 region has 14 residues. CDR3: CAWVDSAGNQPQHF. CDR3 in DNA: TGTGCCTGGGTGGACAGTGCCGGCAATCAGCCCCAGCATTTT.

CDR3 bases: TGCGCCAGCAGCCAAGGGACTAGCCGCACAGATACGCAGTATTTT. This translates into CASSQGTSRTDTQYF. The chain recombines TRBV4-1 with TRBJ2-3; 8 nucleotides align to TRBD2. The CDR3 contains 15 residues. Germline CDR1 MGHRA, CDR2 YSYEKL. J gave up 1 base and V 1 base, and 1 base lay outside the gene matches.

J is TRBJ1-1 and V is TRBV7-9; possible D gene TRBD1, 6 bases. Germline lookup yields CDR1 SEHNR and CDR2 FQNEAQ (reference sequence). CDR3 length: 14 amino acids. Trimming removed 5 bases from V and 0 bases from J, with 10 bases in between. CDR3: CASSRTVMNTEAFF. In nucleotides, the CDR3 is TGTGCCAGCAGCCGGACAGTTATGAACACTGAAGCTTTCTTT. Combining the CDR3 with reference TRBV7-9 and TRBJ1-1 gives the whole variable domain DTGVSQNPRHKITKRGQNVTFRCDPISEHNRLYWYRQTLGQGPEFLTYFQNEAQLEKSRLLSDRFSAERPKGSFSTLEIQRTEQGDSAMYLCASSRTVMNTEAFFGQGTRLTVV.

The rearrangement uses TRBV5-1 and TRBJ2-5, with TRBD2 as a possible D gene (6 bases). The CDR3 spans 14 residues. The germline V and J ends were trimmed by 0 bases and 5 bases, with 11 bases remaining between them. Germline V gene data show CDR1 as SGHRS and CDR2 as YFSETQ. DNA for the CDR3: TGCGCCAGCAGCTTGGACAAGGCGGGGGAGACCCAGTACTTC. It encodes CASSLDKAGETQYF.

The genes are TRBV29-1 and TRBJ2-5, with a tentative D call TRBD2 (6 bases). The CDR3 has 14 amino acids. Germline V lookup: CDR1 SQVTM, CDR2 ANQGSEA. V lost 8 bases and J 4 bases, leaving 20 bases between the germline ends. CDR3 loop: CSTAGRQGTETQYF. CDR3 coding DNA: TGCAGCACCGCAGGGAGGCAGGGAACAGAGACCCAGTACTTC.

The V gene is TRBV18, the J gene TRBJ2-7, with TRBD1 matching over 8 bases. The germline V gene has CDR1 KGHSH and CDR2 LQKENI. V lost 6 bases and J lost 5; bases outside the gene matches: 15. The CDR3 is made up of 16 amino acids. CDR3 sequence reads: CASSPTQQGAGHEQYF. In DNA, the CDR3 is TGTGCCAGCTCCCCGACCCAGCAGGGGGCCGGACACGAGCAGTACTTC.

The chain employs TRBV20-1 and TRBJ2-1; the D gene is possibly TRBD1 (5 bases). Trimming took off 0 bases at V and 4 bases at J, with 13 bases between the two ends. In germline, CDR1 is DFQATT, CDR2 SNEGSKA (reference sequence). This CDR3 has 15 amino acids. The CDR3 nucleotides read TGCAGTGCTAGAGAAGGGGCTACCAAGTACAATGAGCAGTTCTTC. This sequence encodes CSAREGATKYNEQFF.

The rearrangement joins TRBV12-3 or TRBV12-4 to TRBJ1-4, with D unclear. The CDR3 runs 13 residues. V was pared by 6 bases and J by 2 bases, with 7 bases between. The CDR3 nucleotides read TGTGCCAGCAGGACCCATACTAATGAAAAACTGTTTTTT. It translates to CASRTHTNEKLFF.

The V and J genes are TRBV29-1 and TRBJ1-2, with 7 bases fitting TRBD1. The V and J ends lost 6 bases and 6 bases, in that order; junction bases with no gene match: 7. The CDR3 extends over 12 amino acids. Germline CDR1 SQVTM, CDR2 ANQGSEA. The CDR3 spells CSVQGTGDGYTF. In DNA form, the CDR3 reads TGCAGCGTGCAAGGAACAGGGGATGGCTACACCTTC. The whole variable domain, remainder taken from reference TRBV29-1 and TRBJ1-2, is SAVISQKPSRDICQRGTSLTIQCQVDSQVTMMFWYRQQPGQSLTLIATANQGSEATYESGFVIDKFPISRPNLTFSTLTVSNMSPEDSSIYLCSVQGTGDGYTFGSGTRLTVV.

V gene TRBV2 combines with J gene TRBJ2-7; 13 bases align to TRBD2. The length of the CDR3 is 17 residues. Germline CDR1 is SNHLY and CDR2 is FYNNEI. V trimming: 6 bases; J trimming: 2 bases; junction bases outside the gene matches: 10. The CDR3: CASSRGTSGGATYEQYF. CDR3 DNA sequence: TGTGCCAGCAGCAGGGGAACTAGCGGGGGGGCCACCTACGAGCAGTACTTC.

This chain connects TRBV15 to TRBJ2-1; 12 positions match TRBD2. Germline V CDR1 and CDR2: LNHNV, YYDKDF (reference sequence). CDR3 length: 16 residues. With V trimmed by 5 bases and J by 9 bases, 11 bases remained unmatched. For the CDR3, the DNA is TGTGCCACCAGCCGCCCCGGCCTAGCGGGGGGGCCTGAGCAGTTCTTC. Protein: CATSRPGLAGGPEQFF.

The chain couples TRBV5-1 to TRBJ2-7; no definite D call. The germline V gene has CDR1 SGHRS and CDR2 YFSETQ. The CDR3 loop spans 13 amino acids. V was pared by 0 bases and J by 3 bases, with 7 bases between. CDR3 nucleotides: TGCGCCAGCAGCTTGGTTTACGGCTACGAGCAGTACTTC. Protein product: CASSLVYGYEQYF.

The genes are TRBV3-1 and TRBJ1-2; 7 bases align to TRBD1. The CDR3 loop spans 15 amino acids. Trimming at V came to 4 bases and at J to 4 bases, leaving 9 bases not matched to a gene. Germline assignment: CDR1 LGHDT and CDR2 YNNKEL (reference sequence). CDR3 sequence: CASSPTGTEGYGYTF. The CDR3 nucleotides read TGTGCCAGCAGCCCGACCGGGACAGAGGGCTATGGCTACACCTTC.

The V call is TRBV6-2 or TRBV6-3, the J call TRBJ2-1, with 11 bases aligning to TRBD2. Germline-derived CDR1 and CDR2 are MNHEY and SVGEGT. The CDR3 sequence is 16 residues long. Trimming at V came to 5 bases and at J to 10 bases, leaving 13 bases not matched to a gene. CDR3: CASSNRIAGGPGEQFF. The CDR3 nucleotides are TGTGCCAGCAGTAATCGGATAGCGGGAGGGCCGGGAGAGCAGTTCTTC.

This clonotype showed up just once. The genes are TRBV5-4 and TRBJ2-1; 7 positions match TRBD2. Germline V CDR1 and CDR2: SGHNT, YYREEE (reference sequence). J gave up 7 bases and V 0 bases, and 4 bases lay outside the gene matches. The CDR3 has 14 amino acids. The CDR3 is CASSLDLAANEQFF. CDR3 DNA: TGTGCCAGCAGCTTGGACCTAGCGGCTAATGAGCAGTTCTTC.

This sequence joins TRBV6-5 and TRBJ2-7; 9 positions match TRBD1. In germline, CDR1 is MNHEY, CDR2 SVGAGI. The CDR3 is made up of 13 amino acids. Trimming removed 7 bases from V and 4 bases from J; junction bases left unmatched: 5. This CDR3 reads CASTRDRAYEQYF. The DNA of the CDR3 is TGTGCCAGCACCCGGGACAGGGCTTACGAGCAGTACTTC.

The V gene is TRBV9, the J gene TRBJ2-2, with D tentatively TRBD1 (5 bases). This CDR3 comprises 13 residues. Trimming removed 2 bases at V and 4 bases at J, with 6 bases between. The V gene's germline CDR1 is SGDLS and CDR2 YYNGEE. Here the CDR3 DNA reads TGTGCCAGCAGCGTCAGGGTCACCGGGGAGCTGTTTTTT. Translating gives CASSVRVTGELFF.

The chain carries TRBV29-1 and TRBJ2-5; D is tentatively TRBD1 or TRBD2 (6 bases each). CDR3 size: 13 residues. With 5 bases removed from V and 2 bases from J, the gap between germline ends came to 12 bases. The germline gives CDR1 SQVTM, CDR2 ANQGSEA. This CDR3 is CSVMGGGQETQYF. The CDR3 nucleotides are TGCAGCGTTATGGGGGGCGGACAAGAGACCCAGTACTTC.